This T cell receptor (beta chain) is drawn from a study of shared clonotypes between healthy human individuals (dated by TCRdb to about 2020). At the level of the whole study: The cohort included a few men and a couple of women between 18 and 49 years of age. For each donor, CD4 naive and CD4 memory were each run on three plates, CD8 naive on two plates, and CD8 memory on one plate. Blood TCR repertoires of five healthy adults were deeply sequenced to estimate repertoire size and the extent of clonotype sharing between individuals. To increase sequencing depth and limit assay-specific biases, TCR repertoire library preparation and sequencing were carried out by different laboratories using diverse techniques. Each donor's leukapheresis produced roughly between about 0.8 and 8.9 billion PBMCs.

Beyond this particular receptor, the publication reports: Compared with non-shared clonotypes, clonotypes shared by all four sorted-subset donors had higher generation probabilities. Based on pairwise subsampling, the degree of clonotype sharing among donors was expected to be affected by sequencing depth. Larger estimated clonotype richness was generally found for naive subsets than for memory subsets. Incomplete sequencing was indicated by rarefaction of sorted-subset datasets, despite the large sequencing depth. Sampling was limited to blood, and TCR repertoires in tissue likely differ from TCR repertoires in blood. Sharing across a handful of donors was observed for about 5% of naive CD4, 3.5% of naive CD8, 2.3% of memory CD4, and roughly 0.43% of memory CD8 clonotypes. Because the study included a small number of donors, the genetic and exposure-history diversity represented was limited.

TCR CDR3 regions were amplified from genomic DNA by multiplex PCR using the deep immunoSEQ assay. Genomic DNA extracted from each cell subset was distributed evenly over all wells of several immunoSEQ 96-well plates, and each plate served as one replicate. For sorted subsets, each replicate PCR was loaded with 200 ng genomic DNA, equivalent to 30,000 or so T cell genomes. The purified libraries were quantified using a Qubit 3.0 fluorometer, sized with a Bioanalyzer 2100, and then quantified again using the KAPA Library Quantification kit. Every immunoSEQ 96-well plate was sequenced on a dedicated single-read 150-cycle Illumina NextSeq 550 flow cell. From the authors' description of their analysis: The immunoSEQ output contained only junctional sequences without quality scores, so filtering could not match that applied to full-length reads. To assign V/J genes and CDR3, sequences were annotated using PyIR, a Python wrapper for IgBLAST v1.9, with IMGT germline references. Reads with weak V/J assignments (E-value above 1e-6), missing CDR3, stop codons, out-of-frame junctions, or ambiguous translated residues were removed. V3J clonotypes were defined by identical inferred V gene, J gene, and CDR3 amino acid sequence. Percentage overlap between repertoires was calculated by dividing the number of shared unique clonotypes by the size of the smaller repertoire. Repertoire richness was assessed with RTK rarefaction, the Chao1 estimator, and Recon v2.1 estimates of unobserved clonotypes. Generation probabilities were computed with OLGA for all TCRbeta clonotypes obtained by the gDNA method from four donors. TCRdb stores this immuneACCESS table with in-frame sequences only. Part of the clones is absent; in the studies checked, under half of the shortfall reflects unresolved V genes, and no reason is known for the rest. For V, J and clone size, that table is used; D and trimming come from the DNA. The sample records about 2.4 million clones, roughly 93% of which are singletons. Together, the top ten hold 0.36% of the sample.

Healthy HIV-negative adults with no recently reported acute infections or vaccinations were included as donors. Every donor was a Caucasian adult residing in Nashville, Tennessee, USA. Magnetic negative selection was used to enrich CD4+ T cells, after which naive cells were positively selected on CD45RA and the negative fraction became the memory subset. After blood collection by leukapheresis, PBMCs were isolated using Ficoll-Histopaque density gradient centrifugation and then cryopreserved in the vapor phase of liquid nitrogen. Analytical flow cytometry was used to check the purity and quantity of each magnetically sorted T cell population. From each sorted fraction, genomic DNA was isolated and quantified by UV absorbance on a Nanodrop 2000c. The V and J ends are trimmed by 7 bases and 0 bases, leaving 16 bases between them. CDR1 and CDR2 (ENHRY, SYGVKD) derive from the germline V gene. There are 16 amino acids in the CDR3, from cysteine to phenylalanine inclusive. Kept here is only the CDR3 DNA, which spans 48 bases and is read in frame from base 1.

About this clone: This clone's antigen is unknown. Nothing much larger sits one base from this clone, and base qualities are not available.

Sequencing was carried out using naive CD4+ T cells from PBMCs. The cell subset or site label corresponds to: CD45RA+ positively selected. The chain was built from TRBV10-3 and TRBJ1-3; the D gene lacks a confident call. This receptor was obtained from a man aged 18-30 years in good health. Some clones in this sample may be carry-over from other donors' samples. The DNA reads as follows: TGTGCCATCATGGCCTCAGGAACGCTCTCTGGAAACACCATATATTTT. It is translated as CAIMASGTLSGNTIYF.